The source of this T cell receptor beta chain is a study of OX40 agonist ivuxolimab in advanced cancers. The overall study: Partial responses occurred in Three dose-escalation patients, one with hepatocellular carcinoma and two with cutaneous melanoma.

Study-wide findings and caveats: At 0.1 to 3.0 mg/kg and by week 6, CD4+ and CD8+ T cells in the blood had expanded clonally.

TCRdb's copy holds only in-frame clones and misses some; the assay was immunoSEQ multiplex PCR. This table holds tens of thousands of clones, around 80% found once. This clone was observed once. Antigen specificity is unknown. This sequence was found in an adult with an advanced solid tumor such as melanoma, head and neck, liver or kidney cancer. The input for sequencing was CD4+ or CD8+ T cells sorted from blood, taken in a trial of the OX40 agonist ivuxolimab.

The CDR3: CASSPYPAVNTEAFF. DNA of the CDR3: TGTGCCAGCAGCCCCTACCCCGCAGTTAACACTGAAGCTTTCTTT. The J gene is TRBJ1-1, the V gene TRBV9; D uncertain. Looked up from germline, CDR1 is SGDLS and CDR2 is YYNGEE. This CDR3 has 15 amino acids. V was cut by 4 bases and J by 2 bases, with 15 bases left in between. The whole variable domain, filled in from reference TRBV9 and TRBJ1-1, reads DSGVTQTPKHLITATGQRVTLRCSPRSGDLSVYWYQQSLDQGLQFLIQYYNGEERAKGNILERFSAQQFPDLHSELNLSSLELGDSALYFCASSPYPAVNTEAFFGQGTRLTVV.